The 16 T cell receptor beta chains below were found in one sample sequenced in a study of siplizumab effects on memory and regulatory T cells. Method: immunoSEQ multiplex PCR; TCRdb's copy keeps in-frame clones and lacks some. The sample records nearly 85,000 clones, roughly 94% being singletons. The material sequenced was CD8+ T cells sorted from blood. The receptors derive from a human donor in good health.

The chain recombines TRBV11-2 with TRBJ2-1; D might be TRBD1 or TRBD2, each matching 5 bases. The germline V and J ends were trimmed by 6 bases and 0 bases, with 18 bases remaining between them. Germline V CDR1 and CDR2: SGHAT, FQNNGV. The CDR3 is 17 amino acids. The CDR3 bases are TGTGCCAGCAGACAAAACCGGGACGACACCTCCTACAATGAGCAGTTCTTC. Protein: CASRQNRDDTSYNEQFF.

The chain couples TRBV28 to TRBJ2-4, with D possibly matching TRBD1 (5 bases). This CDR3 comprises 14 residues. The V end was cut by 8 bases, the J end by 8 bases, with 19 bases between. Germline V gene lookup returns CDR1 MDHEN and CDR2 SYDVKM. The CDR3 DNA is TGTGCCAGCCACGCGAGGACCCGCAGGGACATTCAGTACTTC. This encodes CASHARTRRDIQYF.

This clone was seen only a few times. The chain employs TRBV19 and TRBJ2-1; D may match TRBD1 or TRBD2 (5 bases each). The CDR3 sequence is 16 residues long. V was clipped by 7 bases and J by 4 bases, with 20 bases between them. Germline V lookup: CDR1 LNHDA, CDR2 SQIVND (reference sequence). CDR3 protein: CASTQPRDGRYNEQFF. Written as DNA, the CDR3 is TGTGCCAGTACCCAGCCCCGGGACGGACGATACAATGAGCAGTTCTTC.

The CDR3 reads CASSYSARKSSYEQYF. CDR3 nucleotides: TGTGCCAGCAGTTACTCTGCAAGGAAGAGCTCCTACGAGCAGTACTTC. This chain joins TRBV6-6 and TRBJ2-7; unclear D gene. The germline V and J ends were trimmed by 0 bases and 0 bases, with 12 bases remaining between them. Germline loops: CDR1 MNHNY, CDR2 SVGAGI (reference sequence). The length of the CDR3 is 16 residues.

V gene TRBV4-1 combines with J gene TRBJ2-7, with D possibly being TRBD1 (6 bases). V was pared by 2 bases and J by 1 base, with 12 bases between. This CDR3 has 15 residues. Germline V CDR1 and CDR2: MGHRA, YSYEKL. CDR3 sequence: CASSQSSGQSYEQYF. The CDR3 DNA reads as TGCGCCAGCAGCCAAAGTTCAGGACAGTCCTACGAGCAGTACTTC.

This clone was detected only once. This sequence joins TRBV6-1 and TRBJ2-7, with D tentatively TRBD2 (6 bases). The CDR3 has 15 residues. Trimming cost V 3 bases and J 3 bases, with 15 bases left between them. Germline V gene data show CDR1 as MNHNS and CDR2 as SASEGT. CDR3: CASSDSRERGYEQYF. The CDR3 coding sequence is TGTGCCAGCAGTGATTCTCGGGAGAGAGGCTACGAGCAGTACTTC.

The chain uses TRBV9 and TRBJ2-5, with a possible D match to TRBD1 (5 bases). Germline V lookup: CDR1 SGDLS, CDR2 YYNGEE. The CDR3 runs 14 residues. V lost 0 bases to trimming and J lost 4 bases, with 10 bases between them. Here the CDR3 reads CASSVDGQLETQYF. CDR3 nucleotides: TGTGCCAGCAGCGTAGATGGACAACTAGAGACCCAGTACTTC.

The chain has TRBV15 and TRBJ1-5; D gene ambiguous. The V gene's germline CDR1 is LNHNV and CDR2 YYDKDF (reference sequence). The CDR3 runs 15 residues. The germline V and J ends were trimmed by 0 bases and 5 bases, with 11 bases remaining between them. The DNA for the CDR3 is TGTGCCACCAGCAGAGATTTGGCAGAAGATCAGCCCCAGCATTTT. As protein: CATSRDLAEDQPQHF.

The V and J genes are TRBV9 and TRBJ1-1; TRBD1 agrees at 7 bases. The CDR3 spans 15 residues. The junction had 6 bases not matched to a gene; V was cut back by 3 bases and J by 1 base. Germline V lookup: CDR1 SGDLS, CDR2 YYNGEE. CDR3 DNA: TGTGCCAGCAGCGGGGGGACAGAGGGGAACACTGAAGCTTTCTTT. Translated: CASSGGTEGNTEAFF.

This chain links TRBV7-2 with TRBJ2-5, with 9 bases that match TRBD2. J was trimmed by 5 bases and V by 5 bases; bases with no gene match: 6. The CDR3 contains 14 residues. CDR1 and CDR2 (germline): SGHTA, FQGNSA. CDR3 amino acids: CASSPASGKETQYF. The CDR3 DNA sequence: TGTGCCAGCAGCCCGGCTAGCGGGAAGGAGACCCAGTACTTC.

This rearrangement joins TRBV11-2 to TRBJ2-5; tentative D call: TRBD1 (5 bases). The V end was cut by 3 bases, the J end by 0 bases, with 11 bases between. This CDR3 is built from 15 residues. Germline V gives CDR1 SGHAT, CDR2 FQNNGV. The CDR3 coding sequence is TGTGCCAGCAGCTTCCGCAGGGCGTACCAAGAGACCCAGTACTTC. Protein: CASSFRRAYQETQYF.

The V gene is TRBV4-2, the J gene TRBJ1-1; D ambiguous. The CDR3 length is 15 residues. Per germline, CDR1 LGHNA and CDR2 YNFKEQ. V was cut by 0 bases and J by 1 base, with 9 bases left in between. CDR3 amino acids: CASSQDVGRNTEAFF. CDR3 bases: TGTGCCAGCAGCCAAGATGTGGGGAGGAACACTGAAGCTTTCTTT.

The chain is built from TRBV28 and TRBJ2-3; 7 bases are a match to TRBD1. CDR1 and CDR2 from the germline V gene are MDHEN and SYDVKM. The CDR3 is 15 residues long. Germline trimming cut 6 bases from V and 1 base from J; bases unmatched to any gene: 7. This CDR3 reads CASSATGTGTDTQYF. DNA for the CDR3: TGTGCCAGCAGCGCGACCGGGACAGGCACAGATACGCAGTATTTT.

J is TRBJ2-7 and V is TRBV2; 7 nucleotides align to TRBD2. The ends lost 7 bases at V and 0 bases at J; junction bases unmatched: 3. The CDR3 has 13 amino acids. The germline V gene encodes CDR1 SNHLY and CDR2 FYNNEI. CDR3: CASIQRGSYEQYF. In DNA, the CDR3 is TGTGCCAGCATTCAGCGGGGCTCCTACGAGCAGTACTTC.

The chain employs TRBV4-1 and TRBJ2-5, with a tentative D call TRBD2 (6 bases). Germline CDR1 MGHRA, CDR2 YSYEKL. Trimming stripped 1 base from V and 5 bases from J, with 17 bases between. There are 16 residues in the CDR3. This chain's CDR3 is CASSQVPEGPRETQYF. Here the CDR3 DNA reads TGCGCCAGCAGCCAAGTCCCGGAGGGCCCACGGGAGACCCAGTACTTC.

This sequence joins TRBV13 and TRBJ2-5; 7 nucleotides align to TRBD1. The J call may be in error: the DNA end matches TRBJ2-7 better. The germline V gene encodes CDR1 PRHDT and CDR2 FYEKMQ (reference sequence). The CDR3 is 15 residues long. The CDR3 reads CASSGRTGRFYEQYF. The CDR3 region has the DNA TGTGCCAGCAGCGGACGGACAGGACGATTCTACGAGCAGTACTTC.